The 29 T cell receptor beta chains presented below share a single source sample, sequenced in a study of blood T cell repertoires in COVID-19. Sequencing used immunoSEQ multiplex PCR; TCRdb keeps in-frame clones, though not all of them. The data hold 250,000 to 350,000 clones, with roughly nine tenths observed a single time. Sequences were obtained from peripheral blood. All receptors derive from a woman aged 25 to 45 with COVID-19, enrolled during active disease.

The gene calls are TRBV6-1 and TRBJ2-3; D unclear. Trimming removed 3 bases from V and 2 bases from J, with 6 bases in between. The CDR3 extends over 13 amino acids. Per the germline V gene, CDR1 is MNHNS and CDR2 is SASEGT. The CDR3 DNA reads as TGTGCCAGCAGTGAGGGCAACACAGATACGCAGTATTTT. This encodes CASSEGNTDTQYF.

CDR3 sequence reads: CATSVMEEGTEAFF. DNA of the CDR3: TGTGCCACCAGTGTCATGGAGGAAGGCACTGAAGCTTTCTTT. The V call is TRBV24-1, the J call TRBJ1-1; D uncertain. V was trimmed by 5 bases and J by 4 bases, leaving 13 bases between them. Germline lookup yields CDR1 KGHDR and CDR2 SFDVKD. CDR3 length equals 14 residues.

The V call is TRBV5-1, the J call TRBJ1-1; possibly TRBD1 for D (5 bases). CDR3 size: 16 residues. The germline V gene has CDR1 SGHRS and CDR2 YFSETQ. V shed 2 bases and J shed 0 bases, with 14 bases lying between them. The CDR3: CASSFTPDNMNTEAFF. The CDR3 DNA sequence: TGCGCCAGCAGCTTTACTCCGGACAACATGAACACTGAAGCTTTCTTT.

This clone was counted once. The J gene is TRBJ2-1, the V gene TRBV9; D remains unclear. Trimming took 0 bases from V and 3 from J, leaving 7 bases between them. The CDR3 has 14 amino acids. The germline V gene has CDR1 SGDLS and CDR2 YYNGEE. The CDR3 protein is CASSVGASYNEQFF. The CDR3, as DNA: TGTGCCAGCAGCGTAGGTGCTAGCTACAATGAGCAGTTCTTC. Full variable domain (rest looked up from reference TRBV9 and TRBJ2-1): DSGVTQTPKHLITATGQRVTLRCSPRSGDLSVYWYQQSLDQGLQFLIQYYNGEERAKGNILERFSAQQFPDLHSELNLSSLELGDSALYFCASSVGASYNEQFFGPGTRLTVL.

This chain uses TRBV6-5 with TRBJ2-1; D might be TRBD1 (9 bases). The CDR3 has 14 residues. V lost 11 bases, J lost 10 bases, and 24 bases lay in between. Germline CDR1 and CDR2: MNHEY and SVGAGI. CDR3 nucleotides: TGTGCCGGGTTAGCGGGACAGGGAAGAGCAGAGCAGTTCTTC. It codes for CAGLAGQGRAEQFF.

The genes are TRBV5-1 and TRBJ1-5; D perhaps matches TRBD1 (6 bases). The CDR3 totals 13 residues. The V end lost 4 bases, the J end lost 3 bases, and 8 bases lay between the germline ends. Germline-derived CDR1 and CDR2 are SGHRS and YFSETQ. CDR3 coding DNA: TGCGCCAGCAGCCCAGGGGACAATCAGCCCCAGCATTTT. It encodes CASSPGDNQPQHF.

V is TRBV11-3 and J is TRBJ2-1; 7 positions agree with TRBD2. Trimming cost V 5 bases and J 8 bases; bases outside gene matches: 12. The CDR3 contains 15 residues. Germline CDR1 is SGHNT and CDR2 is YENEEA. The CDR3 nucleotides are TGTGCCAGCAGCGTTCGGGGGGTAGGGGTCCATGAGCAGTTCTTC. Its protein product is CASSVRGVGVHEQFF.

As to this clone: Other nucleotide sequences from this sample produce the same CDR3. The chain joins TRBV7-3 to TRBJ2-7, with D possibly matching TRBD1 (9 bases). Trimming pared 5 bases from V and 2 bases from J, leaving 16 bases between. Germline CDR1 SGHTA, CDR2 FQGTGA. CDR3 length equals 15 residues. CDR3 amino acids: CASSPGGTGTYEQYF. CDR3 DNA: TGTGCCAGCAGCCCGGGGGGGACAGGGACCTACGAGCAGTACTTC.

The chain has TRBV28 and TRBJ1-2; 10 bases fit TRBD1. The germline CDR1 and CDR2 sequences are MDHEN and SYDVKM. The trim removed 3 bases at V and 3 bases at J, leaving 4 bases unmatched. The CDR3 has 15 residues. DNA of the CDR3: TGTGCCAGCAGTTTTTCCGGGACAGGGGACTATGGCTACACCTTC. It is translated as CASSFSGTGDYGYTF.

This rearrangement joins TRBV6-5 to TRBJ1-5; a possible D gene is TRBD1 (5 bases). The germline V gene encodes CDR1 MNHEY and CDR2 SVGAGI. The CDR3 is made up of 14 amino acids. Trimming cost V 6 bases and J 0 bases, with 9 bases left between them. As DNA, the CDR3 is TGTGCCAGCAGGGAGGGGACTAGCAATCAGCCCCAGCATTTT. The encoded protein is CASREGTSNQPQHF.

The CDR3 reads CASSLGQGANEKLFF. The CDR3 region has the DNA TGTGCCAGCAGCTTGGGACAGGGGGCGAATGAAAAACTGTTTTTT. V and J are TRBV7-2 and TRBJ1-4; 12 bases line up with TRBD1. The CDR3 loop spans 15 amino acids. The junction had 1 base not matched to a gene; V was cut back by 3 bases and J by 5 bases. CDR1 and CDR2 from the germline V gene are SGHTA and FQGNSA.

This chain uses TRBV29-1 with TRBJ2-2; D is ambiguous. V was shortened by 6 bases and J by 0 bases, with 8 bases between the two germline ends. This CDR3 spans 13 amino acids. Germline values: CDR1 SQVTM, CDR2 ANQGSEA. CDR3 sequence: CSVRRTNTGELFF. The CDR3, as DNA: TGCAGCGTCCGGCGGACGAACACCGGGGAGCTGTTTTTT.

The chain recombines TRBV18 with TRBJ1-1; 8 positions agree with TRBD1. Germline lookup yields CDR1 KGHSH and CDR2 LQKENI. The length of the CDR3 is 18 residues. Trimming at V came to 6 bases and at J to 3 bases, leaving 18 bases not matched to a gene. CDR3 amino acids: CASSPKPLTGGIDTEAFF. Here the CDR3 DNA reads TGTGCCAGCTCGCCAAAACCACTAACAGGGGGAATAGACACTGAAGCTTTCTTT.

The genes are TRBV19 and TRBJ1-5; the D is unclear. CDR3 size: 16 residues. V was trimmed by 3 bases and J by 4 bases, leaving 16 bases between them. The V gene's germline CDR1 is LNHDA and CDR2 SQIVND (reference sequence). CDR3 nucleotide sequence: TGTGCCAGTAGTATCCAGGAATTGGCCCTAAATCAGCCCCAGCATTTT. The encoded protein is CASSIQELALNQPQHF.

This clone was seen once. This chain uses TRBV18 with TRBJ1-1; the match to TRBD1 covers 7 bases. In germline, CDR1 is KGHSH, CDR2 LQKENI. V trimming: 4 bases; J trimming: 4 bases; junction bases outside the gene matches: 3. This CDR3 is built from 13 residues. This CDR3 reads CASSLSGGTEAFF. The CDR3 region has the DNA TGTGCCAGCTCACTGTCAGGGGGCACTGAAGCTTTCTTT. The variable domain in full, completed from reference TRBV18 and TRBJ1-1, reads NAGVMQNPRHLVRRRGQEARLRCSPMKGHSHVYWYRQLPEEGLKFMVYLQKENIIDESGMPKERFSAEFPKEGPSILRIQQVVRGDSAAYFCASSLSGGTEAFFGQGTRLTVV.

The chain combines TRBV18 with TRBJ2-5; the D is unclear. V lost 3 bases and J 3 bases, leaving 14 bases between the germline ends. Germline values: CDR1 KGHSH, CDR2 LQKENI. CDR3 length: 15 amino acids. CDR3 in amino acids: CASSPPRPSEETQYF. The CDR3 DNA is TGTGCCAGCTCACCCCCGAGGCCCTCAGAAGAGACCCAGTACTTC.

The chain employs TRBV30 and TRBJ2-2; D is perhaps TRBD1 (5 bases). Germline loops: CDR1 GTSNPN, CDR2 SVGIG (reference sequence). The CDR3 has 13 residues. Trimming stripped 8 bases from V and 4 bases from J, with 14 bases between. CDR3 nucleotide sequence: TGTGCCGGTGACAGTCAGGGCACCGGGGAGCTGTTTTTT. As protein: CAGDSQGTGELFF.

The V call is TRBV3-1 (or the pseudogene TRBV3-2), the J call TRBJ1-2, with D hard to call. The V gene's germline CDR1 is LGHDT and CDR2 YNNKEL (reference sequence). The CDR3 extends over 15 amino acids. With 1 base removed from V and 0 bases from J, the gap between germline ends came to 9 bases. CDR3 in amino acids: CASSQVAGANYGYTF. Here the CDR3 DNA reads TGTGCCAGCAGCCAAGTAGCGGGCGCTAACTATGGCTACACCTTC.

This clone is a singleton in its sample. This sequence joins TRBV6-5 and TRBJ2-2; 9 nucleotides agree with TRBD1. J was trimmed by 2 bases and V by 7 bases; bases with no gene match: 5. Germline CDR1 is MNHEY and CDR2 is SVGAGI. The CDR3 is 15 residues long. CDR3 sequence reads: CASKVTGGNTGELFF. As DNA, the CDR3 is TGTGCCAGCAAAGTAACAGGGGGCAACACCGGGGAGCTGTTTTTT.

V gene TRBV19 combines with J gene TRBJ2-2, with 10 bases aligning to TRBD1. The CDR3 runs 16 residues. V trimming: 6 bases; J trimming: 0 bases; junction bases outside the gene matches: 4. In germline, CDR1 is LNHDA, CDR2 SQIVND (reference sequence). The CDR3 DNA sequence: TGTGCCAGTAGGGACAGGGGGGGACCGAACACCGGGGAGCTGTTTTTT. This translates into CASRDRGGPNTGELFF.

The CDR3 DNA sequence: TGTGCCAGCAGCCCCGCGGGACTAGCGGGAGGGGGTGAGCAGTTCTTC. It specifies CASSPAGLAGGGEQFF. V and J are TRBV7-8 and TRBJ2-1; 16 bases are a match to TRBD2. CDR3 length: 16 amino acids. Losses at the gene ends were 5 bases for V and 9 bases for J; bases not matched to a gene: 7. Germline V gene lookup returns CDR1 SGHVS and CDR2 FQNEAQ.

The rearrangement joins TRBV5-1 to TRBJ2-7; TRBD1 matches at 11 bases. CDR1 is SGHRS, CDR2 YFSETQ, per germline. V lost 0 bases, J lost 5 bases, and 4 bases stayed unmatched. The CDR3 spans 15 residues. This chain's CDR3 is CASSLDWTGGNEQYF. CDR3 nucleotides: TGCGCCAGCAGCTTGGACTGGACAGGGGGCAACGAGCAGTACTTC.

This rearrangement joins TRBV5-5 to TRBJ2-3, with D possibly matching TRBD2 (5 bases). Looked up from germline, CDR1 is SGHKS and CDR2 is YYEKEE (reference sequence). Trimming removed 1 base at V and 2 bases at J, with 8 bases between. The CDR3 consists of 14 residues. Written as DNA, the CDR3 is TGTGCCAGCAGCTTGCGGGAACTCACAGATACGCAGTATTTT. This gives the protein CASSLRELTDTQYF.

The chain uses TRBV3-1 (or the pseudogene TRBV3-2) and TRBJ2-1; 7 bases are shared with TRBD2. The CDR3 is made up of 14 amino acids. CDR1 is LGHDT, CDR2 YNNKEL, per germline (reference sequence). V was pared by 0 bases and J by 6 bases, with 2 bases of the junction left unmatched. The CDR3 sequence is CASSQDRLANEQFF. CDR3 DNA: TGTGCCAGCAGCCAAGATCGACTAGCCAATGAGCAGTTCTTC.

The rearrangement links TRBV25-1 to TRBJ1-1, with D possibly being TRBD1 (6 bases). Looked up from germline, CDR1 is MGHDK and CDR2 is SYGVNS. CDR3 length equals 14 residues. V was shortened by 1 base and J by 10 bases, with 16 bases between the two germline ends. CDR3 in amino acids: CASSELNREEGAFF. The DNA of the CDR3 is TGTGCCAGCAGTGAATTGAACAGGGAAGAGGGAGCTTTCTTT. Variable domain in full (rest from reference TRBV25-1 and TRBJ1-1): EADIYQTPRYLVIGTGKKITLECSQTMGHDKMYWYQQDPGMELHLIHYSYGVNSTEKGDLSSESTVSRIRTEHFPLTLESARPSHTSQYLCASSELNREEGAFFGQGTRLTVV.

The chain links TRBV11-2 to TRBJ2-7; D may be TRBD1 (6 bases). V was pared by 4 bases and J by 3 bases, with 10 bases between. Germline CDR1 SGHAT, CDR2 FQNNGV. The CDR3 consists of 13 residues. CDR3 DNA sequence: TGTGCCAGCAGCTGGGGACAATTCTACGAGCAGTACTTC. Translating it yields CASSWGQFYEQYF.

The chain employs TRBV3-1 (or the pseudogene TRBV3-2) and TRBJ2-7; 7 bases line up with TRBD1. V shed 4 bases, J shed 0 bases, and the junction held 3 bases outside the gene matches. The germline gives CDR1 LGHDT, CDR2 YNNKEL (reference sequence). The CDR3 has 14 amino acids. DNA of the CDR3: TGTGCCAGCAGCCGAGACAGGGCCTCCTACGAGCAGTACTTC. Protein: CASSRDRASYEQYF.

The J gene is TRBJ2-1, the V gene TRBV30; the D is unclear. V lost 0 bases and J lost 10, with 13 bases in between. This CDR3 contains 13 residues. Germline CDR1 reads GTSNPN; CDR2 reads SVGIG (reference sequence). CDR3 coding DNA: TGTGCCTGGAGTGTACCTCCTACGCGCGAGCAGTTCTTC. This codes for CAWSVPPTREQFF.

The CDR3 nucleotides read TGTGCCATCAGTGCAGGGATCGATACAGATACGCAGTATTTT. Translation gives CAISAGIDTDTQYF. This chain uses TRBV10-3 with TRBJ2-3; D may be TRBD1 (5 bases). The V gene's germline CDR1 is ENHRY and CDR2 SYGVKD. The CDR3 loop spans 14 amino acids. The germline V and J ends were trimmed by 4 bases and 3 bases, with 11 bases remaining between them.